Reported below is one T cell receptor beta chain. Germline V gene sequence: CDR1 LGHNA, CDR2 YSLEER. Trimming stripped 4 bases from V and 2 bases from J, with 18 bases between. This CDR3 region has 16 residues. This entry is derived from a study of cytomegalovirus exposure and HLA in healthy donors. The PCR ran on 60 Vbeta and 13 Jbeta primers. As processed by the authors: In a later analysis, roughly 10 million of 83 million or so unique beta chains occurred in at least two donors. Using immunoSEQ multiplex PCR, the repertoire was profiled, and TCRdb retains in-frame clones only, with some absent. V and J calls plus clone size are reproduced from that table; the DNA served to infer D and trimming. This sample has 100,000 to 150,000 clones, with about 82% found just once.

The chain has TRBV4-3 and TRBJ2-7, with a weak D call TRBD1 (6 bases). The TCR was taken from a man aged 50 or older in good health and CMV-seronegative. Sequencing input: PBMCs. The CDR3 spells CASSRQTGADPYEQYF. CDR3 nucleotide sequence: TGCGCCAGCAGCCGGCAGACAGGAGCCGATCCCTACGAGCAGTACTTC.